This T cell receptor beta chain was found in a study of response to subunit inactivated influenza vaccine. Study-level findings and limits: Each seasonal influenza vaccination recruits few new T cells, the authors suggested.

Details on this clonotype: The antigen is undetermined.

The V gene's germline CDR1 is MNHEY and CDR2 SVGEGT. CDR3 length: 13 residues. Trimming shortened V by 8 bases and J by 8 bases, and 16 bases separated the two germline ends. TCRdb used MiXCR to reprocess the RT-PCR reads, holding one entry per CDR3 protein. The data show about 520,000 distinct CDR3 sequences, about 25% seen once. The source of this sequence is a man in his forties or fifties who received an inactivated influenza vaccine. The chain uses TRBV6-2 or TRBV6-3 and TRBJ2-1; D might be TRBD1 or TRBD2, each matching 7 bases. Here the sequenced sample was CD4+ T cells sorted from PBMCs, taken 4 to 6 days after vaccination. Here the CDR3 DNA reads TGTGCCAGCGGTCCAGGGGGAGGGTATGAGCAGTTCTTC. Protein product: CASGPGGGYEQFF.